What follows describes a single T cell receptor (beta chain). As every portion of the isolated RNA was reverse transcribed, the sequencing read expressed TCRB transcripts. Only in-frame clones appear in the TCRdb table, and some are missing; sequencing was by immunoSEQ multiplex PCR. There are fewer than 250,000 clones in the sample; over 7.5% occur only once, and about 0.037% lies in the top ten. This sample was taken from a study of beta chain features in type 1 diabetes. Study details: Patients and healthy donors were similar in age, gender and cell yields. Investigators examined around 98 million sorted cells across all samples.

Germline loops: CDR1 SGHNT, CDR2 YYREEE (reference sequence). The CDR3 runs to 16 residues. V dropped 0 bases and J dropped 5; count of bases not matched to a gene: 8. The receptor was derived from a woman aged 18-30 years in good health. Sequenced: naive CD4+ T cells from blood. The gene calls are TRBV5-4 and TRBJ2-3; 8 bases fit TRBD2. As DNA, the CDR3 is TGTGCCAGCAGCTTGGTATCGGGGGGGCCTGAAGATACGCAGTATTTT. Amino acid sequence: CASSLVSGGPEDTQYF.